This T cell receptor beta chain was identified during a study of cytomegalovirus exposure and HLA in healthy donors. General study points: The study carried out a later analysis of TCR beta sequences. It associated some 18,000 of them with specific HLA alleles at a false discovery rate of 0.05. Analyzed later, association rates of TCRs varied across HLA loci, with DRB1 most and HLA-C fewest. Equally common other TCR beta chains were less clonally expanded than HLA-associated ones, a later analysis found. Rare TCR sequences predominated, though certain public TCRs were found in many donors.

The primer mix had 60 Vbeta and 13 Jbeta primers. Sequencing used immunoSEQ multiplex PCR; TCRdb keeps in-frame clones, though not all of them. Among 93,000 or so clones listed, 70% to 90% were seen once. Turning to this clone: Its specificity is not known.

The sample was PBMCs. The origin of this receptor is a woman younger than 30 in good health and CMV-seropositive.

CDR3 nucleotides: TGTGCCAGCAGCTTACGCCCGACTAGGCGGGGGGAGCTGTTTTTT. It translates to CASSLRPTRRGELFF. The chain uses TRBV13 and TRBJ2-2; D may be TRBD2 (6 bases). This CDR3 comprises 15 residues. CDR1 is PRHDT and CDR2 is FYEKMQ in the germline V gene (reference sequence). The V end lost 2 bases, the J end lost 8 bases, and 15 bases lay between the germline ends. Filled out from reference TRBV13 and TRBJ2-2, the complete variable domain reads AAGVIQSPRHLIKEKRETATLKCYPIPRHDTVYWYQQGPGQDPQFLISFYEKMQSDKGSIPDRFSAQQFSDYHSELNMSSLELGDSALYFCASSLRPTRRGELFFGEGSRLTVL.